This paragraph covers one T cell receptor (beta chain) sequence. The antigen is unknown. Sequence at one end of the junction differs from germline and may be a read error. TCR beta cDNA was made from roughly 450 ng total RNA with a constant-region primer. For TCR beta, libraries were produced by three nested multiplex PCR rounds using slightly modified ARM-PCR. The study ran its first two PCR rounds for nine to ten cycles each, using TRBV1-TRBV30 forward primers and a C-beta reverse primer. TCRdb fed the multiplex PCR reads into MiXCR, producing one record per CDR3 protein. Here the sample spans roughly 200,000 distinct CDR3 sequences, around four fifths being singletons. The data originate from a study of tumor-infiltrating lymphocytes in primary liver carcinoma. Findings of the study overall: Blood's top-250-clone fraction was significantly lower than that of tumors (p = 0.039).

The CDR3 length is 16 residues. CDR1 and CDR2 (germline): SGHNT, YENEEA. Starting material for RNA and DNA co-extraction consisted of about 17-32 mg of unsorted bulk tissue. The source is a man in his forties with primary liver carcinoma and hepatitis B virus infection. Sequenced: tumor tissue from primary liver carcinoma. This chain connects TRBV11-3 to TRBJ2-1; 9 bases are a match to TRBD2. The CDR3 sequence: CTSSLISGRPYNAQFF. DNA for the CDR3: TGTACCAGCAGCCTGATTAGCGGGAGACCTTACAATGCGCAGTTCTTC.